The present T cell receptor (beta chain) was sequenced within a study of blood T cell repertoires in COVID-19 (dated by TCRdb to the early 2020s). Regarding the study in general: Samples covering the acute and convalescent phases of COVID-19 were provided by collaborators in the United States, Italy and Spain. The samples were drawn from the first 160 participants of the ongoing ImmuneRACE study and from 1,254 subjects provided by 6 global collaborators. The repertoires were made available in a free public database intended to serve as a resource for research on the immune response to SARS-CoV-2. Sample metadata almost always included a de-identified subject ID, COVID-19 status, age in years and sex. Where HLA class I and class II types were available, the types were taken from metadata supplied by the sample provider, not from assay-based typing. Deeply sampled blood TCRbeta repertoires from subjects exposed to, actively infected with, or recovered from COVID-19 were included in the dataset. The material from the prospective study consisted of cDNA or gDNA derived from T cells, B-cell-depleted T cells, or PBMCs. Overall results and qualifications from the work: The quantity of clinical and demographic metadata differed by source and by participant and was supplied without curation.

From the cysteine up to the phenylalanine, the CDR3 has a length of 18 residues. Solely the CDR3 DNA is kept, with 54 bases framed from the first base. The germline V gene specifies SGHTA as CDR1 and FQGNSA as CDR2. The junction shows trimming of 5 bases on V and 0 bases on J, plus 20 bases between the germline ends. TCRbeta CDR3 regions were amplified from genomic DNA using the immunoSEQ Assay, a bias-controlled multiplex PCR. The study's processing was this. Within the assay, amplification of reference gene primers was used to estimate how many nucleated cells each sample contained. To quantify the absolute abundance of each unique TCRbeta CDR3 rearrangement, sequence reads were collapsed and filtered. For each sample, productive Simpson clonality was calculated by taking the square root of Simpson's diversity index across productive rearrangements. TCRdb's version of the immuneACCESS table is confined to in-frame rearrangements and falls short of the full clone set. An unresolved V gene accounts for under half of the shortfall where checked; the remainder is of unknown origin. The V and J calls and the clone size are those of that table, but D and trimming were determined from the DNA. Counted in this sample were 87,000 or so clones; 80% to 90% of them appeared once. The ten largest account for roughly 5% of the sample.

Of note for this clone: Its antigen remains undetermined. Base qualities are not at hand, and no much larger clone is one base apart.

Collaborating institutions collected whole blood in K2EDTA tubes following their own protocols. For TCRbeta analysis, collaborators shipped samples as frozen whole blood, isolated PBMCs, or DNA extracted from either of those sample types. This chain is built from TRBV7-2 and TRBJ2-1, with TRBD2 perhaps the D gene, on 7 matching bases. The TCR originated in a woman of 80 years or more with acute or convalescent COVID-19. The material sequenced was peripheral blood. CDR3 loop: CASSRGRGGRSSYNEQFF. The DNA is as follows: TGTGCCAGCAGCCGCGGAAGGGGGGGGAGGAGCTCCTACAATGAGCAGTTCTTC.